This T cell receptor beta chain was identified in a study of blood T cell repertoires in COVID-19. Across the whole study: The United States, Italy and Spain provided the acute and convalescent COVID-19 samples.

Recruitment covered roughly 24 US areas and drew participants whose ages spanned roughly 18 to 100 years. As handled by the study authors: For nucleated cells, counts were estimated from reference gene primer amplification. Using immunoSEQ multiplex PCR, the repertoire was profiled, and TCRdb retains in-frame clones only, with some absent. V and J calls plus clone size are reproduced from that table; the DNA served to infer D and trimming. The sample lists 250,000 to 400,000 clones; roughly 85% were seen once. The sequenced material came from PBMCs or T cells enriched from blood (not recorded which). This receptor was identified in a woman under 40 who had been exposed to COVID-19.

The CDR3 DNA is TGTGCCAGCAGCGAGGGACAGGGGAGTAGGGGCTACACCTTC. It codes for CASSEGQGSRGYTF. The V gene is TRBV7-3, the J gene TRBJ1-2, with 10 bases lining up with TRBD1. The CDR3 runs 14 residues. V shed 5 bases and J 8 bases; nucleotides not matched to a gene: 8. The germline gives CDR1 SGHTA, CDR2 FQGTGA.